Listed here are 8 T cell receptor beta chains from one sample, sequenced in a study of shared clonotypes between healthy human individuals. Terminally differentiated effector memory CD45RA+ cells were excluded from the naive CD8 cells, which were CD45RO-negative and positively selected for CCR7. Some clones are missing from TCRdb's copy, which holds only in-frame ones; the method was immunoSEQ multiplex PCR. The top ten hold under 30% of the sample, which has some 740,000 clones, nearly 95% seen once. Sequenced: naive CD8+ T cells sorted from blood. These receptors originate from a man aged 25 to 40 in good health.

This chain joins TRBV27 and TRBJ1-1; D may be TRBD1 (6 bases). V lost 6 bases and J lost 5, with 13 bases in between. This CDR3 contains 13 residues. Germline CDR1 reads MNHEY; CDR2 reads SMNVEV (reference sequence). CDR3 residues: CASSFQGSTEAFF. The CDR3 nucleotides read TGTGCCAGCAGCTTCCAGGGGTCGACTGAAGCTTTCTTT.

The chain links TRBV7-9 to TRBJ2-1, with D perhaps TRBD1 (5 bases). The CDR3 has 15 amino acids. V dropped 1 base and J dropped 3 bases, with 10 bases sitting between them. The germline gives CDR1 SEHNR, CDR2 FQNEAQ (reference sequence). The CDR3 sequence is CASSLERQNYNEQFF. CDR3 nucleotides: TGTGCCAGCAGCTTAGAGCGACAGAACTACAATGAGCAGTTCTTC.

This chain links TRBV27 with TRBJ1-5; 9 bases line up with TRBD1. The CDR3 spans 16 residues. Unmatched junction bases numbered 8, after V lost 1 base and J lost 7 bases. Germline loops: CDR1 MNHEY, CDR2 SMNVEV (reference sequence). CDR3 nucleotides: TGTGCCAGCAGTTTATTGGGGACAGGGATTGGACAGCCCCAGCATTTT. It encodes CASSLLGTGIGQPQHF.

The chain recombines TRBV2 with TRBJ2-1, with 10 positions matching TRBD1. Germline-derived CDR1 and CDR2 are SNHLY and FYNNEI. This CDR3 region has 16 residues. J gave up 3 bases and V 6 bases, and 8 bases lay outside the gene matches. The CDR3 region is CASSPEGQGYYNEQFF. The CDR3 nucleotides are TGTGCCAGCAGCCCCGAGGGACAGGGGTACTACAATGAGCAGTTCTTC.

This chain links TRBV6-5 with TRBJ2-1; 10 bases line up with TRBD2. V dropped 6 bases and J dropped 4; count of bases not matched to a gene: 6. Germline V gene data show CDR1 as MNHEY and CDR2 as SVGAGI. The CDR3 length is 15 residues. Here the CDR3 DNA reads TGTGCCAGCAGATTAGCGGGAGGTGGGTACAATGAGCAGTTCTTC. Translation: CASRLAGGGYNEQFF.

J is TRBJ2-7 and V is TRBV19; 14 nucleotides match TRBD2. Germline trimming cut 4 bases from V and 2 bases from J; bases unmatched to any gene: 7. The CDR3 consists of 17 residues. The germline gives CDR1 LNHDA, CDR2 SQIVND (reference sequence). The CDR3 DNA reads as TGTGCCAGTAGTACCGGGACTAGCGGGAGATTAGCCTACGAGCAGTACTTC. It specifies CASSTGTSGRLAYEQYF. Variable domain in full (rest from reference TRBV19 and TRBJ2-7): DGGITQSPKYLFRKEGQNVTLSCEQNLNHDAMYWYRQDPGQGLRLIYYSQIVNDFQKGDIAEGYSVSREKKESFPLTVTSAQKNPTAFYLCASSTGTSGRLAYEQYFGPGTRLTVT.

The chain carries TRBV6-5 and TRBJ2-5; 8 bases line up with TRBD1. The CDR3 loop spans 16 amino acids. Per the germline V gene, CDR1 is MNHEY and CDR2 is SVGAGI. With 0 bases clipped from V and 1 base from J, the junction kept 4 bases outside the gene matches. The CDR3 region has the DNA TGTGCCAGCAGTTACTCGAACAGGGGGTTCCAAGAGACCCAGTACTTC. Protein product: CASSYSNRGFQETQYF.

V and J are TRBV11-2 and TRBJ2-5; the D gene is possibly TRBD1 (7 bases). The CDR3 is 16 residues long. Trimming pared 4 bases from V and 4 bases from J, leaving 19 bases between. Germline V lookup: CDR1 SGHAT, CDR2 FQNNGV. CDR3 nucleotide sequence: TGTGCCAGCAGCTCGGAACGTCAGGGGGGTGGAGAGACCCAGTACTTC. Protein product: CASSSERQGGGETQYF.